This T cell receptor (beta chain) originates from a study of control samples from healthy donors and cancer patients. This table comes from immunoSEQ multiplex PCR, and its TCRdb copy is limited to in-frame clones, with some not included. The sample has roughly 99,000 clones; roughly four fifths are singletons. Germline-derived CDR1 and CDR2 are MDHEN and SYDVKM. The CDR3 spans 13 residues. After removal of 6 bases from V and 4 bases from J, the junction contained 3 bases not matched to a gene. This clone turned up a few times. The clonotype comes from a man in his fifties or sixties in good health. The V call is TRBV28, the J call TRBJ2-7, with TRBD1 identical over 10 bases. The sequenced sample consisted of blood. CDR3 in amino acids: CASRTGGRYEQYF. The DNA of the CDR3 is TGTGCCAGCAGGACAGGGGGCCGATACGAGCAGTACTTC.